The entry that follows covers one T cell receptor beta chain sequence. Its antigen remains undetermined. No qualities accompany the bases; no much larger clone lies one base away. These data come from a study of OX40 agonist ivuxolimab in advanced cancers. Regarding the complete study: Ivuxolimab was a fully human IgG2 agonistic monoclonal antibody targeting the costimulatory receptor OX40 (CD134). Intravenous ivuxolimab was administered to patients every 2 weeks at six dose levels: 0.01, 0.1, 0.3, 1.5, 3 and 10 mg/kg. Of the approximately 53 patients in dose escalation, 19 had hepatocellular carcinoma, some 15 had melanoma, 9 had renal cell carcinoma and 9 had head and neck cancer. A male proportion of roughly 80% and a mean age of roughly 55 years, ranging from 23 to 79, were recorded for the dose-escalation cohort. Prior anti-PD-1, anti-PD-L1 or anti-CTLA-4 therapy was permitted, and approximately 40% of dose-escalation patients had received checkpoint inhibitors. Three dose-escalation patients achieved partial responses, one with hepatocellular carcinoma and two with cutaneous melanoma. Peripheral TCRbeta sequencing was intended to test whether TCR sequence diversity was altered and clonal T-cell expansion was caused by ivuxolimab. The paper reports the monotherapy dose-escalation portion (N = 52 patients) of the phase I ivuxolimab trial. The paper as a whole reports these results and caveats: The antigen specificity of the clonally expanded peripheral T cells was not determined. Low levels of normalized T-cell clonal expansion were also seen in some nonresponding patients. At doses of 0.1 to 3.0 mg/kg, clonal expansion of both CD4+ and CD8+ blood T cells was observed from baseline to week 6. In the 0.1-3.0 mg/kg groups, partial responders were among the patients with the lowest normalized peripheral clonal expansion, particularly in CD8+ T cells. After ivuxolimab, more expanded clones were found on average in CD8+ T cells than in CD4+ T cells.

Genomic DNA was extracted from sorted cells for sequencing of the TCRbeta CDR3 region. The immunoSEQ Assay was used to sequence the TCRbeta CDR3 regions. Drawn from immuneACCESS, this table holds only the in-frame rearrangements with V and J called that TCRdb kept. Clones are partly lost; checked studies trace under half to an unresolved V gene and leave the rest unexplained. Recorded for this sample are over 45,000 clones; roughly four fifths of them occurred a single time. The ten most abundant clones make up around 1.6% of the sample. The trial excluded patients who had a history of autoimmune disease or were on systemic immunosuppression. Peripheral blood for TCR sequencing was collected from all dose cohorts at baseline, on cycle 4 day 1, and on cycle 7 day 1. The samples were drawn from a first-in-human, open-label, multicenter phase I dose-escalation trial of ivuxolimab. Adults with locally advanced or metastatic head and neck squamous cell, hepatocellular, melanoma or renal cell carcinoma were enrolled in the trial. Before TCR sequencing, CD4+ and CD8+ T cells were separately sorted from peripheral blood.

The CDR3 covers 15 residues, taking in both the cysteine and the phenylalanine. Only CDR3 DNA remains: 45 bases, in frame from the first base. Trimming leaves V shorter by 1 base and J shorter by 1 base, with the junction holding 1 base beyond the gene matches. Taken from the germline V gene, the CDR1 and CDR2 loops are SGHNT and YENEEA. This chain joins TRBV11-3 to TRBJ2-1; TRBD1 aligns with 7 central bases. The source of this sequence is an adult with an advanced solid tumor such as melanoma, head and neck, liver or kidney cancer. Sequenced material: CD4+ or CD8+ T cells sorted from blood, taken in a trial of the OX40 agonist ivuxolimab. Here the CDR3 is given as CASSLGGQSYNEQFF. In nucleotides, the sequence is TGTGCCAGCAGCTTAGGGGGACAGTCCTACAATGAGCAGTTCTTC.